The TCR beta chain under discussion was sequenced for a study of T cell responses to AZD1222 COVID-19 vaccine. Whole-study results and caveats: No repertoire was sampled before or during the peak T cell response, only after it.

TCRdb's copy holds only in-frame clones and misses some; the assay was immunoSEQ multiplex PCR. The sample yields 180,000 or so clones, approximately 90% seen once. The CDR3 runs to 19 residues. As regards this clone: What it binds is not known.

The receptor was isolated from an adult who received the AZD1222 COVID-19 vaccine. The material sequenced was peripheral blood, taken 28 days after the second AZD1222 dose. The V and J genes are TRBV21-1 and TRBJ2-7; the table's TRBD2 call for D was not verified on the DNA. TRBV21-1 is designated a pseudogene. CDR3 loop: CASSKNSPGLAGGPYEQYF. Written as DNA, the CDR3 is TGTGCCAGCAGCAAAAATTCCCCGGGACTAGCGGGAGGGCCCTACGAGCAGTACTTC.